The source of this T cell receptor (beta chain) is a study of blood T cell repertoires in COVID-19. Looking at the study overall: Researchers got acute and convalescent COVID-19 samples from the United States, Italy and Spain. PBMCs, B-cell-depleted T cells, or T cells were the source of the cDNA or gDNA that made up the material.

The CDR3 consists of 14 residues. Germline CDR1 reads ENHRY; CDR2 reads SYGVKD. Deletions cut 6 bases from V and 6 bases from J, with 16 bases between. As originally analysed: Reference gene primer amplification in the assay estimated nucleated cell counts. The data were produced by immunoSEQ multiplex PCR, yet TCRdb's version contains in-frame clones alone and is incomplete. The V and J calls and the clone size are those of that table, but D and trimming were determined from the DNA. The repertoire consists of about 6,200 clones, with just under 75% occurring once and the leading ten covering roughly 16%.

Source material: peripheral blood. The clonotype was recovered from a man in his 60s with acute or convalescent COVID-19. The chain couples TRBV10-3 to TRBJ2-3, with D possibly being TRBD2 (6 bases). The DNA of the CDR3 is TGTGCCATCAGGGAAGGGACTGCCCCGGATACGCAGTATTTT. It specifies CAIREGTAPDTQYF.